The rows below give T cell receptor beta chains drawn from one sample of a study of T cells and copy number aberrations in small-cell lung cancer. Produced via immunoSEQ multiplex PCR; TCRdb's table is partial and in-frame only. The sample contains some 170 clones, 80% to 90% of which appear only once. Material for sequencing was tumor tissue. Receptors were obtained from a man aged 65 to 79 with small cell lung cancer. Both conserved end residues are part of each CDR3. The D gene is left open where the match is weak. Clone size is shown for a subset of rows, as once, few, many or a class of expanded clone.

CDR3nt	CDR3aa	abundance	d_gene	j_gene	v_gene
TGCAGCGTTGGACGGTGGGGTAGCGGGAGCAGCAATGAGCAGTTCTTC	CSVGRWGSGSSNEQFF	-	TRBD2	TRBJ2-1	TRBV29-1
TGTGCCAGCAGCCCGTGGGGAGTGAACACCGGGGAGCTGTTTTTT	CASSPWGVNTGELFF	-	-	TRBJ2-2	TRBV5-6
TGTGCCAGCAGTGGACTAGGGACGGGTGCCTACGAGCAGTACTTC	CASSGLGTGAYEQYF	few	TRBD2	TRBJ2-7	TRBV27
TGTGCCAGTGCTGATCAGCCCCAGCATTTT	CASADQPQHF	-	-	TRBJ1-5	TRBV6-1
TGCGCCAGCAACCTAGCGGGAGGGCCCGGCGAGCAGTACTTC	CASNLAGGPGEQYF	-	TRBD2	TRBJ2-7	TRBV5-1
TGTGCCAGCAATCGACAGGGAGAGCAGCCCCAGCATTTT	CASNRQGEQPQHF	-	TRBD1	TRBJ1-5	TRBV2
TGTGCCAGCAGTTGGCAGGTTGATAACTATGGCTACACCTTC	CASSWQVDNYGYTF	-	-	TRBJ1-2	TRBV2
TGTGCCAGCAGTCACGGGACTCTAAGCTCACCCCTCCACTTT	CASSHGTLSSPLHF	-	-	TRBJ1-6	TRBV27
TGTGCCATCAGTCGAGGAGGGACAGGGGGCAAGAGCTCCTACAATGAGCAGTTCTTC	CAISRGGTGGKSSYNEQFF	-	TRBD1	TRBJ2-1	TRBV10-3
TGTGCCTCCACCGGCCTTAGGGGGTACGAGCAGTACTTC	CASTGLRGYEQYF	-	-	TRBJ2-7	TRBV28
TGTGCCAGCAGCCCCGACGGTGCAACTAATGAAAAACTGTTTTTT	CASSPDGATNEKLFF	-	-	TRBJ1-4	TRBV28
TGTGCCACCAGCCGCAACAGGGGGCAGGAAGCTTTCTTT	CATSRNRGQEAFF	once	TRBD1	TRBJ1-1	TRBV15
TGTGCCTGGGAGAACAGGGGGGGCTACTATGGCTACACCTTC	CAWENRGGYYGYTF	once	TRBD1	TRBJ1-2	TRBV30
TGTGCCAGCAGTTTGGGGACAGGAAATTCACCCCTCCACTTT	CASSLGTGNSPLHF	-	TRBD1	TRBJ1-6	TRBV27
TGTGCCAGCAGCCGTCACAGCATGTCTAACTATGGCTACACCTTC	CASSRHSMSNYGYTF	-	-	TRBJ1-2	TRBV28
TGTGCCAGCAGTCCCCGCGAGCAGTACTTC	CASSPREQYF	once	-	TRBJ2-7	TRBV6-5
TGTGCCAGCAGCTTAGGGACAGAGTACGAGCAGTACTTC	CASSLGTEYEQYF	-	-	TRBJ2-7	TRBV11-3
TGTGCCAGCAGCTTGAGCAGGGGAAACTATGGCTACACCTTC	CASSLSRGNYGYTF	-	-	TRBJ1-2	TRBV5-6
TGCAGCGTTGAAGACCCGGGGGGGACAGCGAACACCGGGGAGCTGTTTTTT	CSVEDPGGTANTGELFF	-	-	TRBJ2-2	TRBV29-1
TGCAGCGTCCGGGACAGGGATGATCAGCCCCAGCATTTT	CSVRDRDDQPQHF	-	TRBD1	TRBJ1-5	TRBV29-1
TGTGCCAGCACCGCCGGGACCGACGCCTACGAGCAGTACTTC	CASTAGTDAYEQYF	-	-	TRBJ2-7	TRBV27
TGTGCCAGCAGCCCCATGGGGAATTCACCCCTCCACTTT	CASSPMGNSPLHF	-	-	TRBJ1-6	TRBV11-2
TGCGCCAGCAGCCAAGTCGGGGGGAGCAATCAGCCCCAGCATTTT	CASSQVGGSNQPQHF	-	-	TRBJ1-5	TRBV4-1
TGTGCCAGCAGCTTAGCAGGGACTAGCGGGTCAATGCCGGGTGAGCAGTACTTC	CASSLAGTSGSMPGEQYF	once	TRBD2	TRBJ2-7	TRBV7-6
TGTGCCAGCAGCAACTACAGGGATGAGCAGTACTTC	CASSNYRDEQYF	-	-	TRBJ2-7	TRBV28
TGTGCCAGCAGTAAGACACGGGCCCACGAGCAGTACTTC	CASSKTRAHEQYF	once	-	TRBJ2-7	TRBV6-5